This T cell receptor (beta chain) is drawn from a study of T cell responses to AZD1222 COVID-19 vaccine. The wider study: Second doses were pooled across both intervals (about 4 or about 12 weeks). Whole-study results and caveats: Targets within unmutated variant regions were reportedly found for nearly half of spike-specific TCRs. Spike-specific TCR breadth and depth grew following two AZD1222 doses. In a largely white British group with more females than males, clonal diversity was possibly underestimated.

Of note for this clone: What it recognizes is unknown.

TCRdb keeps only in-frame clones here, not all; method: immunoSEQ multiplex PCR. The table shows tens of thousands of clones, with approximately 84% occurring only once. The CDR3 spans 15 residues. The V gene end was trimmed by 4 bases and the J gene end by 0 bases; junction bases not matched to a gene: 6. Germline-derived CDR1 and CDR2 are SGDLS and YYNGEE. This rearrangement joins TRBV9 to TRBJ2-7; 8 nucleotides line up with TRBD1. The source was peripheral blood, collected on day 0 of AZD1222 vaccination. The source is an adult in good health. CDR3 bases: TGTGCCAGCAGCAAAGGGGGGACAGGCTCCTACGAGCAGTACTTC. Translation gives CASSKGGTGSYEQYF.